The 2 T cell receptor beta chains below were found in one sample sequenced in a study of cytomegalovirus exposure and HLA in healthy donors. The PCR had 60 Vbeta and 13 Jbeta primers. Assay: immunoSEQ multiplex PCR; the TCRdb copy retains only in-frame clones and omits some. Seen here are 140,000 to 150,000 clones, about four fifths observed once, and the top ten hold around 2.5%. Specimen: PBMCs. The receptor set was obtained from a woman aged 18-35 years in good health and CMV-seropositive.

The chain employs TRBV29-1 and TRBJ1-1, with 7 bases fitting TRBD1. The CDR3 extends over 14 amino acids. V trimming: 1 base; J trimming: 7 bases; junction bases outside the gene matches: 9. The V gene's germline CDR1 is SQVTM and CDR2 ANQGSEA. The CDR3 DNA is TGCAGCGTTGAAGTGACAGGGAGGAGAGGTGAAGCTTTCTTT. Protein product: CSVEVTGRRGEAFF.

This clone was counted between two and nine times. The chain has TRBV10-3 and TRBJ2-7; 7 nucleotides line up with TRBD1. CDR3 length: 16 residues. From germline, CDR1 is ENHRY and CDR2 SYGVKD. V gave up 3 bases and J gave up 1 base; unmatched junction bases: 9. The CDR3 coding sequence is TGTGCCATCAGTGACCCGAACCGGGACAGATCCTACGAGCAGTACTTC. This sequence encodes CAISDPNRDRSYEQYF.